This T cell receptor beta chain is from a study of T cells in Graves' hyperthyroidism and ophthalmopathy. General study findings and limits: The model predicted ophthalmopathy a median approximately 6 months before onset. Clonotypes that were expanded in thyroid above 0.001 mostly appeared in blood too.

The V end was cut by 6 bases, the J end by 2 bases, with 8 bases between. This CDR3 region has 13 residues. Clinical symptoms, serum thyroxine and TRAb, thyroid ultrasound and orbital computed tomography together formed the diagnostic basis. Fresh peripheral blood, around 10 ml, yielded the PBMCs. This clonotype was recorded many times. What it recognizes is unknown. The TCR beta CDR3 regions underwent amplification using RNA transcripts as the source. TCR CDR3 underwent first-round RT-PCR with the HTBI primer set. TCRdb redid the calling of the multiplex PCR reads with MiXCR, one entry per CDR3 protein. In the table there are about 300,000 distinct CDR3 sequences, less than 30% of which are singletons.

The specimen was blood. The TCR was taken from a man aged 35 to 55 with Graves' hyperthyroidism that later progressed to Graves' ophthalmopathy. The rearrangement links TRBV12-3 or TRBV12-4 to TRBJ1-3; D remains ambiguous. The DNA of the CDR3 is TGTGCCAGCAGGGTAGGGCCTGGAAACACCATATATTTT. Translating gives CASRVGPGNTIYF.